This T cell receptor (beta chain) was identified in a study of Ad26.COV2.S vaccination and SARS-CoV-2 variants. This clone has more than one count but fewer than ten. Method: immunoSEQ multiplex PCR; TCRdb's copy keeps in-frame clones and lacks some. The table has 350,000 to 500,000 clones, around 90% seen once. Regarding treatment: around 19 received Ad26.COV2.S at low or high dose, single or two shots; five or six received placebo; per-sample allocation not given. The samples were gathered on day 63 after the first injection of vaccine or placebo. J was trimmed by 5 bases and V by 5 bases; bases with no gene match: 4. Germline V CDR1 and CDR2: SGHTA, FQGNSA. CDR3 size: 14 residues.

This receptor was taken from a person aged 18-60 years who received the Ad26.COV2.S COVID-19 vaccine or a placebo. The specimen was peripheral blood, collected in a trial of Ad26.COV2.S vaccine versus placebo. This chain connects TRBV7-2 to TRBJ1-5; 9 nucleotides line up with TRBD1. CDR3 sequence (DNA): TGTGCCAGCAGCCAACGGACAGGGGATCAGCCCCAGCATTTT. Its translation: CASSQRTGDQPQHF.